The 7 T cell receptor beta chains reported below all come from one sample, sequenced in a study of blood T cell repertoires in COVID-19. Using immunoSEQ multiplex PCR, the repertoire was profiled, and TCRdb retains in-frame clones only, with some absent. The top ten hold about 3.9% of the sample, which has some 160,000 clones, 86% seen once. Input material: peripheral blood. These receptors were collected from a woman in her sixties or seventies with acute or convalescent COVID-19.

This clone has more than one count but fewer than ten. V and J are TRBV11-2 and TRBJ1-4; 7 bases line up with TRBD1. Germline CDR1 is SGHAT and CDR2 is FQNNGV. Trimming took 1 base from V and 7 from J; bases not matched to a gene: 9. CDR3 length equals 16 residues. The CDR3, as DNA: TGTGCCAGCAGCTTAGGCCAGGGGGGCGGTCGTGAAAAACTGTTTTTT. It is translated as CASSLGQGGGREKLFF. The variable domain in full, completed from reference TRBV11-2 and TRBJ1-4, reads EAGVAQSPRYKIIEKRQSVAFWCNPISGHATLYWYQQILGQGPKLLIQFQNNGVVDDSQLPKDRFSAERLKGVDSTLKIQPAKLEDSAVYLCASSLGQGGGREKLFFGSGTQLSVL.

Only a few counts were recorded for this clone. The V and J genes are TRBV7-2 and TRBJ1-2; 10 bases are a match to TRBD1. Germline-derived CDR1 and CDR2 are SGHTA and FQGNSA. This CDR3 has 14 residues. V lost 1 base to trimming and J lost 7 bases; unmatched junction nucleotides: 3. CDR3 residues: CASSLGQGASGYTF. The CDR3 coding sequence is TGTGCCAGCAGCTTAGGACAGGGGGCCAGTGGCTACACCTTC.

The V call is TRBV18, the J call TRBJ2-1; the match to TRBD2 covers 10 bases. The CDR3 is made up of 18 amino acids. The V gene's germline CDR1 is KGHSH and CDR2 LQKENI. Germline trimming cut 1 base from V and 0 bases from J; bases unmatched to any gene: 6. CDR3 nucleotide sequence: TGTGCCAGCTCACCACGGACTAGCGGAGCAGTCTCCTACAATGAGCAGTTCTTC. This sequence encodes CASSPRTSGAVSYNEQFF.

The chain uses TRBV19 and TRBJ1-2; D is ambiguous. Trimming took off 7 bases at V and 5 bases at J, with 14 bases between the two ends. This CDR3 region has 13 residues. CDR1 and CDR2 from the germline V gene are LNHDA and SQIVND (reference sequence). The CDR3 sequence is CASTRSRVYGYTF. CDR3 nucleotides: TGTGCCAGTACCCGCTCCCGGGTTTATGGCTACACCTTC. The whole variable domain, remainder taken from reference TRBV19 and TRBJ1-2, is DGGITQSPKYLFRKEGQNVTLSCEQNLNHDAMYWYRQDPGQGLRLIYYSQIVNDFQKGDIAEGYSVSREKKESFPLTVTSAQKNPTAFYLCASTRSRVYGYTFGSGTRLTVV.

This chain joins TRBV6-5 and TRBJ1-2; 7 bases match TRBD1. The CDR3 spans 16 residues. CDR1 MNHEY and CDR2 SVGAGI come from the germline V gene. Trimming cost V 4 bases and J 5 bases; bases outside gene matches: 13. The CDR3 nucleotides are TGTGCCAGCAGTTTATCCTCCGGGACAGCAGTGTATGGCTACACCTTC. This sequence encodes CASSLSSGTAVYGYTF.

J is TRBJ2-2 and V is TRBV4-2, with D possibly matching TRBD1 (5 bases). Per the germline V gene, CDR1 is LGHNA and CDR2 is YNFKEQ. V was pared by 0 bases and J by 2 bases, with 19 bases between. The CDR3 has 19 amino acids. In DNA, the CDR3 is TGTGCCAGCAGCCAAGAGTTGTTAGTAGGGGATGTTAACACCGGGGAGCTGTTTTTT. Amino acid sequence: CASSQELLVGDVNTGELFF.

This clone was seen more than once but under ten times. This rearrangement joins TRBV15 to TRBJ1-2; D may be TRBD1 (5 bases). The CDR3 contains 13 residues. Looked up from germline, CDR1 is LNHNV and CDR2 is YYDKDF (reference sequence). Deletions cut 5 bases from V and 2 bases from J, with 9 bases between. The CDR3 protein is CATSPDRNYGYTF. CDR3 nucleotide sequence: TGTGCCACCAGCCCCGACAGAAACTATGGCTACACCTTC.